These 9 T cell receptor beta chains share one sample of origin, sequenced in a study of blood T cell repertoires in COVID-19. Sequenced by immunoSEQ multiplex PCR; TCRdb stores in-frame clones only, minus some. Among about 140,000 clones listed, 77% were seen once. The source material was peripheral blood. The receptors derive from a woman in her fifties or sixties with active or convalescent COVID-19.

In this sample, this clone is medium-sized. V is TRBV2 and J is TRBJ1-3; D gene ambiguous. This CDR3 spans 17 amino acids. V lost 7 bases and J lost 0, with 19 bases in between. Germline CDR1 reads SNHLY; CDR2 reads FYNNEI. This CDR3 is CASKADPGSYSGNTIYF. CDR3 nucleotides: TGTGCCAGCAAGGCGGATCCGGGGTCTTACTCTGGAAACACCATATATTTT.

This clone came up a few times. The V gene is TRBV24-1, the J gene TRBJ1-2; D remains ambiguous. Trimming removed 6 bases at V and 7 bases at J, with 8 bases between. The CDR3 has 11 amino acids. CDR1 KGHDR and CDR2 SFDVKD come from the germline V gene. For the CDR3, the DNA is TGTGCCACCAGTCGTAGCTTTGGCTACACCTTC. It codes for CATSRSFGYTF.

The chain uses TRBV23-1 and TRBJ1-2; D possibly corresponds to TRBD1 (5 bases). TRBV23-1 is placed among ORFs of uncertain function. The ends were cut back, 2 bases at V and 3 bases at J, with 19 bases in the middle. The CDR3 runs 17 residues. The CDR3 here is CASSQRSSGPRDYGYTF. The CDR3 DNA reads TGCGCCAGCAGTCAAAGAAGTTCAGGGCCCCGTGACTATGGCTACACCTTC.

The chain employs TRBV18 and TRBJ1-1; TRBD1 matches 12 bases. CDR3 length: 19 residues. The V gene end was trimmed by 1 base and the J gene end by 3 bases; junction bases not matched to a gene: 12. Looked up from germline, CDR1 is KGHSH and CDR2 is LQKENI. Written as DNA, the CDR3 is TGTGCCAGCTCACCACAGGCAGGGACAGGGGGCGCTTTGGACACTGAAGCTTTCTTT. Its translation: CASSPQAGTGGALDTEAFF.

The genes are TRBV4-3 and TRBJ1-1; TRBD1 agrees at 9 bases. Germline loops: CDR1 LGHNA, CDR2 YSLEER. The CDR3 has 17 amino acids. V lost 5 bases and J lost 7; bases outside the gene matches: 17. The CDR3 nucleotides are TGCGCCAGCAGCGTCTGGGGGACAGGGTTAGGTATGGGTGAAGCTTTCTTT. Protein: CASSVWGTGLGMGEAFF.

For the CDR3, the DNA is TGTGCCAGCAGCCTCACAGGGGGAGTATCCTATGGCTACACCTTC. This translates into CASSLTGGVSYGYTF. The chain joins TRBV14 to TRBJ1-2; 8 bases are shared with TRBD1. Germline V gene sequence: CDR1 SGHDN, CDR2 FVKESK. This CDR3 contains 15 residues. V shed 4 bases and J 4 bases; nucleotides not matched to a gene: 8. Combining the CDR3 with reference TRBV14 and TRBJ1-2 gives the whole variable domain EAGVTQFPSHSVIEKGQTVTLRCDPISGHDNLYWYRRVMGKEIKFLLHFVKESKQDESGMPNNRFLAERTGGTYSTLKVQPAELEDSGVYFCASSLTGGVSYGYTFGSGTRLTVV.

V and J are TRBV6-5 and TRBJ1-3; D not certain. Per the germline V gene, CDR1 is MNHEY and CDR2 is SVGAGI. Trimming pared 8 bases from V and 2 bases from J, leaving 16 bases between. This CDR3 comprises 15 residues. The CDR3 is CASSFSAGAGNTIYF. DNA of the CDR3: TGTGCCAGCTCCTTCTCGGCCGGAGCTGGAAACACCATATATTTT.

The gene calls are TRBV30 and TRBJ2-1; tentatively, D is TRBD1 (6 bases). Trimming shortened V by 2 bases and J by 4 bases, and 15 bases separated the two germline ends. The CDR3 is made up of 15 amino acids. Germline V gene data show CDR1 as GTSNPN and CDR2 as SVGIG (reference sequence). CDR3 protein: CAWSQGTGLYNEQFF. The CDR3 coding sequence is TGTGCCTGGAGTCAGGGGACGGGGCTTTACAATGAGCAGTTCTTC.

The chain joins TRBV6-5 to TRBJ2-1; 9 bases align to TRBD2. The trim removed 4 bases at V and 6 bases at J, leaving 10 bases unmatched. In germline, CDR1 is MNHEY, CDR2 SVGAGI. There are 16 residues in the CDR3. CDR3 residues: CASSWGDSGSINEQFF. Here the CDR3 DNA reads TGTGCCAGCAGTTGGGGGGATAGCGGGAGTATCAATGAGCAGTTCTTC.